The entry that follows covers one T cell receptor (beta chain) sequence. What it recognizes is unknown. The data stem from a study of T cell responses to AZD1222 COVID-19 vaccine. Points from the study as a whole: Epitopes outside B.1.351 and B.1.1.7 mutated regions reportedly drew nearly half of spike TCRs. Repertoire sampling happened only post peak T cell response. Most donors were white British, females outnumbered males, and clonal diversity was possibly underestimated. Dominant CD4 TCR responses targeted spike regions 160-218 and 743-854.

Sequencing used immunoSEQ multiplex PCR; TCRdb keeps in-frame clones, though not all of them. Among about 150,000 clones listed, 80% to 95% were seen once. The CDR3 spans 15 residues. Per the germline V gene, CDR1 is GTSNPN and CDR2 is SVGIG (reference sequence). V was pared by 4 bases and J by 3 bases, with 16 bases between. The material sequenced was peripheral blood, taken on day 0 of AZD1222 vaccination. The receptor's source is an adult in good health. The chain joins TRBV30 to TRBJ1-5; a possible D gene is TRBD1 (5 bases). The CDR3 here is CAWNFAGNVNQPQHF. DNA of the CDR3: TGTGCCTGGAATTTCGCAGGGAACGTCAATCAGCCCCAGCATTTT.